This entry lists 5 T cell receptor beta chains sequenced from one sample in a study of T cells in women clearing cervical HPV infection. Generated by immunoSEQ multiplex PCR, the TCRdb table keeps only in-frame clones and is missing some. Reported are tens of thousands of clones; the ten largest clones contain more than 8%. Sequencing used blood buffy coat. The receptor set was obtained from a woman between 18 and 69 years old with a cervical HPV16 infection that either progressed to CIN3+ or cleared (not recorded which).

As concerns this clone: The read ends 3 residues before the CDR3 terminus; that terminus is restored from the germline J gene. The chain joins TRBV20-1 to TRBJ2-5; TRBD2 agrees at 11 bases. CDR1 is DFQATT and CDR2 is SNEGSKA in the germline V gene (reference sequence). This CDR3 region has 19 residues. V shed 3 bases and J 2 bases; nucleotides not matched to a gene: 17. CDR3 DNA (partial): TGCAGTGCTAGTCCCCGGACTAGCGGGCGCCCTTTAAAACAAGAGACC. It specifies CSASPRTSGRPLKQET. Given in full, the CDR3 is CSASPRTSGRPLKQETQYF.

The sequenced part of the CDR3 DNA is TGTGCCAGCAGCGTAGGTTACGGGGGGAGCACAGATACG. The encoded protein is CASSVGYGGSTDT. The complete CDR3 reads CASSVGYGGSTDTQYF. J is TRBJ2-3 and V is TRBV9; 7 nucleotides match TRBD2. The read halts 3 residues ahead of the CDR3 end, with the missing end drawn from the germline J gene. With 0 bases clipped from V and 0 bases from J, the junction kept 4 bases outside the gene matches. CDR1 and CDR2 from the germline V gene are SGDLS and YYNGEE. The CDR3 is 16 amino acids.

Of note for this clone: The read ends 3 residues shy of where the CDR3 ends; the end is completed using the germline J gene. V usage is TRBV5-1 and J usage is TRBJ2-5; weak D call: TRBD2 (5 bases). CDR1 and CDR2 (germline): SGHRS, YFSETQ. V dropped 1 base and J dropped 0 bases, with 7 bases sitting between them. There are 14 residues in the CDR3. The CDR3 DNA, read in part, is TGCGCCAGCAGCTTGAACGGGGACCAAGAGACC. Amino acids: CASSLNGDQET. The full CDR3 protein reads CASSLNGDQETQYF.

A note on this clone: The CDR3 end lies 3 residues beyond the end of the read and is filled in from the germline J gene. This sequence joins TRBV5-4 and TRBJ2-2; D is undetermined. The CDR3 covers 14 residues. Between the trimmed V and J ends, which lost 4 bases and 4 bases, there was a span of 11 bases. Germline CDR1 SGHNT, CDR2 YYREEE (reference sequence). The chain's CDR3 is CASSLGTGTGELFF. Partial CDR3 DNA: TGTGCCAGCAGCCTAGGAACGGGCACCGGGGAG.

On this clone itself: With the read ending 3 residues before the CDR3 end, the germline J gene is used to fill in that end. This chain joins TRBV7-6 and TRBJ1-1; 10 positions agree with TRBD1. There are 17 residues in the CDR3. From germline, CDR1 is SGHVS and CDR2 FNYEAQ. J was trimmed by 4 bases and V by 4 bases; bases with no gene match: 12. The sequenced CDR3 bases are TGTGCCAGCAGCTATAATCCGGGACAGGGGCCCGGCACTGAA. Translated, it gives CASSYNPGQGPGTE. The complete CDR3 reads CASSYNPGQGPGTEAFF.